One and the same sample provided the 23 T cell receptor gamma chains below, sequenced in a study of intestinal T cells in coeliac disease. Each case's genomic DNA was extracted from ten approximately 5-µm formalin-fixed paraffin-embedded scrolls. Using around 200 ng of biopsy DNA, TRG was amplified with LymphoTrack primers. TCRdb reprocessed the multiplex PCR reads through CATT. The sample gives 720 or so gamma-chain clones, around 53% of which show up once; approximately 26% is in the top ten. The sample comprised a duodenal biopsy. Receptors originate from a human donor who served as a control with a normal duodenal biopsy, not a healthy volunteer.

V and J are TRGV2 and TRGJ1 or TRGJ2. The CDR3 covers 12 residues. The J segment lost 7 bases and the V segment lost 5 bases, leaving 8 bases of the junction unmatched. Germline-derived CDR1 and CDR2 are EGSNGY and YDSYNSKV. The CDR3 is CATWASGYKKLF. For the CDR3, the DNA is TGTGCCACCTGGGCCTCGGGGTATAAGAAACTCTTT.

The chain carries TRGV10 and TRGJ1 or TRGJ2. TRGV10 is placed among ORFs of uncertain function. J lost 10 bases, V lost 8 bases, and 12 bases had no gene match. This CDR3 comprises 12 residues. The CDR3 nucleotides read TGTGCTGCGTGGAGTAGTCGATGGAAGAAACTCTTT. It is translated as CAAWSSRWKKLF.

This clone qualifies as large. Other DNA variants within this sample encode the same CDR3. The chain employs TRGV10 and TRGJ1 or TRGJ2. TRGV10 is identified as an open reading frame with a role that is uncertain. V shed 8 bases and J 2 bases; nucleotides not matched to a gene: 25. The CDR3 is 19 amino acids. CDR3 bases: TGTGCTGCGTGGGATTATAGAGTACTTATAGAGGTTGATTATTATAAGAAACTCTTT. As protein: CAAWDYRVLIEVDYYKKLF.

The rearrangement joins TRGV10 to TRGJ1 or TRGJ2. TRGV10 belongs to the ORF category, with a function that is uncertain. The CDR3 runs to 9 residues. V shed 13 bases and J 9 bases; nucleotides not matched to a gene: 7. CDR3 nucleotides: TGTGCTGAATCCCCTAAGAAACTCTTT. This sequence encodes CAESPKKLF.

DNA for the CDR3: TGTGCACCTACGGACGTATATTATAAGAAACTCTTT. Translation: CAPTDVYYKKLF. V usage is TRGV5 and J usage is TRGJ1 or TRGJ2. CDR1 and CDR2 (germline): VINAFY, YDVSNSKD. This CDR3 contains 12 residues.

CDR3 amino acids: CALWEVQGHTTGWFKIF. As DNA, the CDR3 is TGTGCCTTGTGGGAGGTGCAGGGCCATACCACTGGTTGGTTCAAGATATTT. This rearrangement joins TRGV9 to TRGJP1. Germline loops: CDR1 GITISATS, CDR2 ISYDGTV (reference sequence). CDR3 length: 17 residues. Trimming took 0 bases from V and 0 from J; bases not matched to a gene: 7.

This chain joins TRGV2 and TRGJP2. Germline CDR1 reads EGSNGY; CDR2 reads YDSYNSKV. Trimming removed 8 bases from V and 9 bases from J; junction bases left unmatched: 18. The length of the CDR3 is 15 residues. The CDR3 spells CATLGRVEVNWIKTF. The CDR3 DNA reads as TGTGCCACCTTGGGACGGGTAGAAGTGAATTGGATCAAGACGTTT.

This clone was seen more than once but under ten times. The chain joins TRGV9 to TRGJ1 or TRGJ2. Germline trimming cut 10 bases from V and 3 bases from J; bases unmatched to any gene: 6. This CDR3 spans 11 amino acids. Germline loops: CDR1 GITISATS, CDR2 ISYDGTV (reference sequence). CDR3 sequence (DNA): TGTGCCTTTTCGTTTTATTATAAGAAACTCTTT. This sequence encodes CAFSFYYKKLF.

By share of the sample, this clone is large. The V and J genes are TRGV2 and TRGJ1 or TRGJ2. CDR3 length: 10 amino acids. V shed 7 bases, J shed 7 bases, and the junction held 4 bases outside the gene matches. Per germline, CDR1 EGSNGY and CDR2 YDSYNSKV. The CDR3, as DNA: TGTGCCACCTGTGGCTATAAGAAACTCTTT. The encoded protein is CATCGYKKLF.

V is TRGV5 and J is TRGJP1. With 0 bases clipped from V and 7 bases from J, the junction kept 17 bases outside the gene matches. Germline assignment: CDR1 VINAFY and CDR2 YDVSNSKD. This CDR3 comprises 18 residues. The chain's CDR3 is CATWDRRGIIPLGWFKIF. As DNA, the CDR3 is TGTGCCACCTGGGACAGGCGTGGGATTATACCACTTGGTTGGTTCAAGATATTT.

The CDR3 is CATWDGLNYYKKLF. CDR3 in DNA: TGTGCCACCTGGGACGGACTTAATTATTATAAGAAACTCTTT. The V call is TRGV2, the J call TRGJ1 or TRGJ2. Trimming at V came to 1 base and at J to 1 base, leaving 4 bases not matched to a gene. This CDR3 region has 14 residues. Looked up from germline, CDR1 is EGSNGY and CDR2 is YDSYNSKV.

This clone was observed a handful of times. The chain joins TRGV3 to TRGJ1 or TRGJ2. Losses at the gene ends were 0 bases for V and 5 bases for J; bases not matched to a gene: 4. The CDR3 spans 13 residues. CDR1 is VTNTFY, CDR2 YDVSTARD, per germline (reference sequence). CDR3 amino acids: CATWDRLDYKKLF. For the CDR3, the DNA is TGTGCCACCTGGGACAGGCTAGATTATAAGAAACTCTTT.

Comments on this clone: Other DNA sequences of this sample code for an identical CDR3. The chain is built from TRGV4 and TRGJP1. Germline V gives CDR1 EGSTGY, CDR2 YDSYTSSV. V lost 5 bases and J lost 7; bases outside the gene matches: 22. This CDR3 has 18 residues. The CDR3 DNA reads TGTGCCACCTGGGGACGGCCCTTCCTTGGGGGCTTTGGTTGGTTCAAGATATTT. This codes for CATWGRPFLGGFGWFKIF.

V gene TRGV11 combines with J gene TRGJP1. TRGV11 is an open reading frame, and its role is uncertain. The V and J ends lost 7 bases and 14 bases, in that order; junction bases with no gene match: 16. The length of the CDR3 is 14 residues. The CDR3 sequence is CACWINHLVGFKIF. The CDR3 DNA sequence: TGTGCCTGCTGGATCAACCACTTGGTTGGTTTCAAGATATTT.

This clone was picked up one time. The V and J genes are TRGV4 and TRGJP1. V shed 12 bases and J 6 bases; nucleotides not matched to a gene: 25. The CDR3 covers 17 residues. CDR1 EGSTGY and CDR2 YDSYTSSV come from the germline V gene. The CDR3 spells CAYLGTGGGSAGWFKIF. The CDR3 DNA reads as TGTGCCTACCTGGGGACGGGGGGGGGGTCGGCTGGTTGGTTCAAGATATTT.

The rearrangement uses TRGV11 and TRGJP1. TRGV11 belongs to the ORF category, with a function that is uncertain. J lost 2 bases, V lost 8 bases, and 2 bases had no gene match. The CDR3 consists of 13 residues. The CDR3 DNA sequence: TGTGCCTGCTGGACAACCACTGGTTGGTTCAAGATATTT. Translating it yields CACWTTTGWFKIF.

This sequence joins TRGV10 and TRGJP1. TRGV10 is designated an ORF whose function remains uncertain. J was trimmed by 2 bases and V by 8 bases; bases with no gene match: 6. The CDR3 runs to 14 residues. CDR3 sequence: CAAWNETTGWFKIF. The CDR3 DNA reads as TGTGCTGCGTGGAATGAGACCACTGGTTGGTTCAAGATATTT.

As regards this clone: A much larger clone lies one base from this, so it may be a read error. Additional DNA sequences in this sample encode the identical CDR3. The chain employs TRGV4 and TRGJ1 or TRGJ2. After removal of 5 bases from V and 7 bases from J, the junction contained 5 bases not matched to a gene. Germline V gene lookup returns CDR1 EGSTGY and CDR2 YDSYTSSV. The CDR3 length is 11 residues. The CDR3, as DNA: TGTGCCACCTGGGCGACCTATAAGAAACTCTTT. Its protein is CATWATYKKLF.

The CDR3: CATWDRRGGSYKKLF. CDR3 DNA: TGTGCCACCTGGGATAGACGGGGGGGTAGTTATAAGAAACTCTTT. The V call is TRGV8, the J call TRGJ1 or TRGJ2. With 1 base clipped from V and 6 bases from J, the junction kept 12 bases outside the gene matches. The germline V gene has CDR1 VENAVY and CDR2 YDSYNSRV. This CDR3 has 15 amino acids.

A note on this clone: The protein TCRdb gives is from a much larger clone and does not agree with this DNA's translation at residue 3, likely a read error; the protein shown here comes from the DNA. V and J are TRGV9 and TRGJ1 or TRGJ2. Germline V gene data show CDR1 as GITISATS and CDR2 as ISYDGTV (reference sequence). The CDR3 is made up of 14 amino acids. This CDR3 is CASWEVPVGGEKLF. In nucleotides, the CDR3 is TGTGCCTCGTGGGAGGTGCCAGTAGGCGGCGAGAAACTCTTT.

CDR3 in DNA: TGTGCTGCGTGGGATCCCCCTGGTTGGTTCAAGATATTT. Translation gives CAAWDPPGWFKIF. The chain employs TRGV10 and TRGJP1. TRGV10 is an ORF; its function is uncertain. After removal of 8 bases from V and 6 bases from J, the junction contained 7 bases not matched to a gene. The CDR3 is 13 residues long.

The J gene is TRGJ1 or TRGJ2, the V gene TRGV9. Per the germline V gene, CDR1 is GITISATS and CDR2 is ISYDGTV (reference sequence). The CDR3 has 18 residues. After removal of 0 bases from V and 3 bases from J, the junction contained 17 bases not matched to a gene. The CDR3 here is CALWEVSPLTPFYYKKLF. For the CDR3, the DNA is TGTGCCTTGTGGGAGGTGTCCCCTTTAACCCCTTTTTATTATAAGAAACTCTTT.

In the case of this clone: The DNA is omitted, as the CDR3 cannot be located on it reliably, and the CDR3 follows TCRdb's listing. Different DNA sequences within this sample yield the same CDR3. The J gene is TRGJ1 or TRGJ2, the V gene TRGV11. TRGV11 has ORF status, its function being uncertain. The CDR3 adds up to 17 amino acids, both ends counted. CDR3 region: CTTVPAGLGTVRYKKLF.